These T cell receptor beta chains were read from a single sample in a study of Ad26.COV2.S vaccination and SARS-CoV-2 variants. Clones were read by immunoSEQ multiplex PCR, and TCRdb kept only the in-frame ones, dropping some. The data show almost 400,000 clones, with around nine tenths seen just once and 1.9% held by the top ten. Sequencing was performed on peripheral blood, taken in a trial of Ad26.COV2.S vaccine versus placebo. The receptors here all came from a person between 18 and 65 years old who received the Ad26.COV2.S COVID-19 vaccine or a placebo. Each CDR3 is given with its conserved first and last residue. D genes are given only for firm matches. Clone size is stated in some rows and not others, as once, few, many or a class when expanded.

v_gene	j_gene	d_gene	abundance	CDR3aa	CDR3nt
TRBV15	TRBJ1-1	NA	NA	CATSRDQWGTRNTEAFF	TGTGCCACCAGCAGAGATCAGTGGGGGACACGGAACACTGAAGCTTTCTTT
TRBV5-1	TRBJ2-7	TRBD1	NA	CASRPGTGSYEQYF	TGCGCCAGCAGGCCCGGGACAGGCTCCTACGAGCAGTACTTC
TRBV11-1	TRBJ2-2	NA	NA	CASSPRVWTGELFF	TGTGCCAGCAGCCCACGAGTCTGGACCGGGGAGCTGTTTTTT
TRBV11-2	TRBJ2-3	NA	NA	CASSLDMGATDTQYF	TGTGCCAGCAGCTTAGATATGGGGGCCACAGATACGCAGTATTTT
TRBV6-6	TRBJ2-1	NA	many	CASSSPVCEQFF	TGTGCCAGCAGCTCGCCGGTTTGCGAGCAGTTCTTC
TRBV10-1	TRBJ1-2	NA	NA	CASAPGTNYGYTF	TGCGCCAGTGCACCAGGGACGAATTATGGCTACACCTTC
TRBV6-1	TRBJ2-1	NA	NA	CASSELRGNNEQFF	TGTGCCAGCAGTGAATTAAGAGGGAACAATGAGCAGTTCTTC
TRBV30	TRBJ1-6	TRBD1	NA	CAWSRSPLGQGRGSLHF	TGTGCCTGGAGTCGCTCTCCCCTCGGACAGGGTAGGGGTTCCCTCCACTTT
TRBV14	TRBJ2-7	NA	once	CASSQALFDEQYF	TGTGCCAGCAGCCAAGCTCTGTTCGACGAGCAGTACTTC
TRBV28	TRBJ2-5	NA	NA	CASSLGGAGEQYF	TGTGCCAGCAGTTTAGGGGGGGCGGGAGAGCAGTACTTC
TRBV28	TRBJ1-1	NA	NA	CASSFLSIVNTEAFF	TGTGCCAGCAGTTTCCTCTCGATCGTGAACACTGAAGCTTTCTTT
TRBV28	TRBJ2-7	NA	NA	CASEGIQGGVYEQYF	TGTGCCAGCGAGGGGATCCAAGGTGGAGTATACGAGCAGTACTTC
TRBV9	TRBJ1-4	TRBD1	NA	CASSVGQGDEKLFF	TGTGCCAGCAGCGTTGGGCAGGGGGATGAAAAACTGTTTTTT
TRBV19	TRBJ1-1	NA	NA	CASSIRQALTHEAFF	TGTGCCAGTAGTATAAGGCAGGCTTTAACTCATGAAGCTTTCTTT
TRBV5-4	TRBJ2-7	NA	NA	CASSPWTTSYEQYF	TGTGCCAGCAGCCCATGGACTACCTCCTACGAGCAGTACTTC
TRBV27	TRBJ2-5	TRBD1	NA	CASSPKRTGGMETQYF	TGTGCCAGCAGCCCCAAAAGGACAGGGGGCATGGAGACCCAGTACTTC
TRBV9	TRBJ1-1	TRBD1	NA	CASSARGQGANTEAFF	TGTGCCAGCAGCGCGAGGGGGCAGGGTGCTAACACTGAAGCTTTCTTT
TRBV19	TRBJ1-2	NA	NA	CASSIGPGQPNYGYTF	TGTGCCAGTAGTATAGGCCCAGGGCAACCTAACTATGGCTACACCTTC
TRBV6-5	TRBJ2-5	NA	NA	CALRPGNQETQYF	TGTGCCCTACGTCCTGGGAACCAAGAGACCCAGTACTTC
TRBV9	TRBJ2-5	NA	few	CASSVGDRARTQETQYF	TGTGCCAGCAGCGTAGGAGACAGAGCAAGAACTCAAGAGACCCAGTACTTC
TRBV5-1	TRBJ1-3	TRBD1	NA	CASQGGFSGNTIYF	TGCGCCAGCCAGGGGGGTTTCTCTGGAAACACCATATATTTT
TRBV9	TRBJ2-7	NA	NA	CASSVEEGSSYEQYF	TGTGCCAGCAGCGTAGAGGAGGGGTCCTCCTACGAGCAGTACTTC
TRBV29-1	TRBJ1-1	NA	NA	CSVEAQGLNTEAFF	TGCAGCGTTGAAGCGCAGGGGCTGAACACTGAAGCTTTCTTT
TRBV18	TRBJ2-2	NA	NA	CASSPRGGGNTGELFF	TGTGCCAGCTCACCCCGCGGAGGGGGAAACACCGGGGAGCTGTTTTTT
TRBV28	TRBJ1-3	TRBD1	NA	CASSPTGDGIRNTIYF	TGTGCCAGCAGTCCAACAGGGGATGGAATCCGAAACACCATATATTTT
TRBV27	TRBJ2-7	NA	once	CASSQRSSYEQYF	TGTGCCAGCAGCCAAAGGTCCTCCTACGAGCAGTACTTC
TRBV5-1	TRBJ1-1	TRBD1	NA	CASSPELRGPEGEAFF	TGCGCCAGCAGCCCAGAGCTCAGGGGGCCAGAGGGTGAAGCTTTCTTT
TRBV30	TRBJ1-5	NA	NA	CAWSAGMGQPQHF	TGTGCCTGGAGTGCCGGGATGGGACAGCCCCAGCATTTT
TRBV10-3	TRBJ1-4	NA	NA	CATSENEKLFF	TGTGCCACTTCAGAGAACGAAAAACTGTTTTTT
TRBV27	TRBJ2-4	NA	NA	CASSLKQTNIQYF	TGTGCCAGCAGTTTAAAACAGACAAACATTCAGTACTTC
TRBV9	TRBJ2-1	NA	NA	CASSVGSGSSYNEQFF	TGTGCCAGCAGCGTAGGGTCCGGGAGCTCCTACAATGAGCAGTTCTTC
TRBV19	TRBJ2-5	NA	NA	CASRDYQETQYF	TGTGCCAGTAGAGACTACCAAGAGACCCAGTACTTC
TRBV25-1	TRBJ2-3	NA	NA	CASSPGQSTDTQYF	TGTGCCAGCAGTCCGGGACAAAGCACAGATACGCAGTATTTT
TRBV30	TRBJ2-7	NA	NA	CAWSVGSSYEQYF	TGTGCCTGGAGTGTAGGGAGCTCCTACGAGCAGTACTTC
TRBV7-6	TRBJ2-7	TRBD2	once	CASSPRTGLAGAYEQYF	TGTGCCAGCAGCCCCAGGACGGGACTAGCGGGAGCCTACGAGCAGTACTTC
TRBV27	TRBJ1-6	NA	NA	CASSLTGTANSPLHF	TGTGCCAGCAGCCTCACCGGGACGGCGAATTCACCCCTCCACTTT
TRBV6-5	TRBJ1-6	TRBD1	once	CASSYSTGGHNSPLHF	TGTGCCAGCAGTTATTCTACAGGGGGCCATAATTCACCCCTCCACTTT
TRBV27	TRBJ2-3	NA	NA	CASSLTPGEGADTQYF	TGTGCCAGCAGTTTAACCCCCGGGGAGGGGGCAGATACGCAGTATTTT
TRBV3-1/TRBV3-2	TRBJ1-1	NA	NA	CASSPFFGAPNTEAFF	TGTGCCAGCAGCCCCTTCTTTGGGGCTCCGAACACTGAAGCTTTCTTT
TRBV6-2/TRBV6-3	TRBJ2-5	TRBD1	NA	CASSYSTTGQGGLGETQYF	TGTGCCAGCAGTTACTCGACTACAGGACAGGGAGGTTTAGGAGAGACCCAGTACTTC
TRBV18	TRBJ2-5	TRBD2	NA	CASSPQAGGKETQYF	TGTGCCAGCTCACCCCAGGCGGGAGGAAAAGAGACCCAGTACTTC
TRBV6-5	TRBJ2-7	NA	NA	CASSLAAGAIYEQYF	TGTGCCAGCAGTTTAGCTGCGGGGGCTATTTACGAGCAGTACTTC
TRBV28	TRBJ2-7	TRBD2	NA	CASSPPHLAGADEQYF	TGTGCCAGCAGTCCTCCGCATTTAGCGGGAGCGGATGAGCAGTACTTC
TRBV4-1	TRBJ2-7	NA	few	CASSQLPDSYEQYF	TGCGCCAGCAGCCAGTTGCCCGATAGCTACGAGCAGTACTTC
TRBV7-9	TRBJ2-3	TRBD1	NA	CASSPGQGERTDTQYF	TGTGCCAGCAGCCCGGGACAGGGTGAGCGCACAGATACGCAGTATTTT
TRBV2	TRBJ2-2	NA	NA	CASSEESTRNTGELFF	TGTGCCAGCAGTGAGGAGTCCACAAGGAACACCGGGGAGCTGTTTTTT
TRBV7-6	TRBJ1-4	TRBD1	NA	CASSFRDRPDEKLFF	TGTGCCAGCAGCTTCCGGGACAGGCCGGATGAAAAACTGTTTTTT
TRBV19	TRBJ2-2	TRBD2	NA	CASSTPTWGLAGGRNTGELFF	TGTGCCAGTAGTACCCCAACGTGGGGACTAGCGGGAGGACGGAACACCGGGGAGCTGTTTTTT
TRBV28	TRBJ2-2	TRBD1	NA	CASRDSGTGDIGELFF	TGTGCCAGCAGGGACTCCGGGACAGGGGATATCGGGGAGCTGTTTTTT
TRBV19	TRBJ1-3	NA	NA	CASSTPPSSGNTIYF	TGTGCCAGTAGTACGCCTCCGAGCTCTGGAAACACCATATATTTT